This T cell receptor beta chain is from a study of blood T cell repertoires in COVID-19. In germline, CDR1 is LGHDT, CDR2 YNNKEL (reference sequence). V shed 0 bases, J shed 6 bases, and the junction held 4 bases outside the gene matches. The CDR3 has 15 residues. Using immunoSEQ multiplex PCR, the repertoire was profiled, and TCRdb retains in-frame clones only, with some absent. This sample carries some 300,000 clones, roughly 87% of them seen once, and the ten largest clones take roughly 1%. The chain combines TRBV3-1 (or the pseudogene TRBV3-2) with TRBJ1-1; 10 bases align to TRBD1. The TCR sequence derives from a woman between 25 and 40 years old who had recovered from COVID-19. Sequencing was done on a sample of PBMCs or T cells enriched from blood (not recorded which). The CDR3 protein is CASSQEVGQGSEAFF. In nucleotides, the CDR3 is TGTGCCAGCAGCCAAGAGGTGGGACAGGGGTCTGAAGCTTTCTTT.